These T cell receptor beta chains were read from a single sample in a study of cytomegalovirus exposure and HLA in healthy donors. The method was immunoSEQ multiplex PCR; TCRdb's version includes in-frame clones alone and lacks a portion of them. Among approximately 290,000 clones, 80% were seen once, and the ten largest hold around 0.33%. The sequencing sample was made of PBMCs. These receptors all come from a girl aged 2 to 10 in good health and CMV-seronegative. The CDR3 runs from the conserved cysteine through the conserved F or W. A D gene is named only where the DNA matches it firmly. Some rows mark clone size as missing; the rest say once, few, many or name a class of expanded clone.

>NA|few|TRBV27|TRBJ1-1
CASRATGQFEAFF
TGTGCCAGCAGGGCTACTGGACAGTTTGAAGCTTTCTTT
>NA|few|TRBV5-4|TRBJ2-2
CASSSLAATGELFF
TGTGCCAGCAGCTCATTAGCGGCGACCGGGGAGCTGTTTTTT
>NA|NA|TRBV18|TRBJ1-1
CASSPLRGLDTEAFF
TGTGCCAGCTCACCACTTAGGGGACTGGACACTGAAGCTTTCTTT
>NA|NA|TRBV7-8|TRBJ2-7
CASSLGPLSYEQYF
TGTGCCAGCAGCTTAGGTCCCCTATCCTACGAGCAGTACTTC
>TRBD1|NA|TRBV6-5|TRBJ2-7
CASSYSQGYLTYEQYF
TGTGCCAGCAGTTACTCACAGGGGTATTTGACCTACGAGCAGTACTTC
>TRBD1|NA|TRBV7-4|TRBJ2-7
CASSPSPGTGSYEQYF
TGTGCCAGCAGCCCGAGTCCCGGGACAGGCTCCTACGAGCAGTACTTC
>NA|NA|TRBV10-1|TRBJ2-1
CASSEILADEQFF
TGCGCCAGCAGTGAGATACTAGCCGATGAGCAGTTCTTC
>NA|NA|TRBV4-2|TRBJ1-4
CASSQAEGLTDEKLFF
TGTGCCAGCAGCCAGGCGGAGGGCCTAACGGATGAAAAACTGTTTTTT
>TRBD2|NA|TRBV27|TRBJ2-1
CASSPPGLAGGRYNEQFF
TGTGCCAGCAGTCCCCCGGGACTAGCGGGAGGACGCTACAATGAGCAGTTCTTC
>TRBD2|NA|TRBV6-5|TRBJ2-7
CASRVGGSSYEQYF
TGTGCCAGCAGGGTCGGGGGGAGCTCCTACGAGCAGTACTTC
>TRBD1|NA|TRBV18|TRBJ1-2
CASSPVGTGYGYTF
TGTGCCAGCTCACCAGTGGGGACAGGTTATGGCTACACCTTC
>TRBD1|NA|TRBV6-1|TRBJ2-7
CASSERQGAYEQYF
TGTGCCAGCAGTGAAAGGCAGGGGGCTTACGAGCAGTACTTC
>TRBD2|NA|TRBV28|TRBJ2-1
CASSTRTSGLGNEQFF
TGTGCCAGCAGTACAAGGACTAGCGGGCTTGGCAATGAGCAGTTCTTC
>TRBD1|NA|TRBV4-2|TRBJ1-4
CASSQELGGQGNEKLFF
TGTGCCAGCAGCCAAGAGTTAGGGGGACAGGGGAATGAAAAACTGTTTTTT
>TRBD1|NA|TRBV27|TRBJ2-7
CASSEHGQGLPYEQYF
TGTGCCAGCAGTGAACACGGACAGGGCCTCCCCTACGAGCAGTACTTC
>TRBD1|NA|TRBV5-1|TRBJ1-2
CASSLEVRGRGLGYTF
TGCGCCAGCAGCTTGGAGGTTCGAGGCAGGGGGCTCGGCTACACCTTC
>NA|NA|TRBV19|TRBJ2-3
CASSRSTSTDTQYF
TGTGCCAGTAGTAGGTCTACTAGCACAGATACGCAGTATTTT
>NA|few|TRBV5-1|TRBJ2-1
CASSGGSLDNEQFF
TGCGCCAGCAGTGGTGGTAGCTTAGACAATGAGCAGTTCTTC
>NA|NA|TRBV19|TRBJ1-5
CASSIGGAGSNQPQHF
TGTGCCAGTAGTATCGGGGGAGCCGGTAGCAATCAGCCCCAGCATTTT
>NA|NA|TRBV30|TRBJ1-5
CAWSTMSNQPQHF
TGTGCCTGGAGTACTATGAGCAATCAGCCCCAGCATTTT
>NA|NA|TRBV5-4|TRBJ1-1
CASSRDLNTEAFF
TGTGCCAGCAGTCGGGATCTGAACACTGAAGCTTTCTTT
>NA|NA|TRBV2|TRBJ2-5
CASSIRQVQETQYF
TGTGCCAGCAGTATCCGCCAGGTCCAAGAGACCCAGTACTTC
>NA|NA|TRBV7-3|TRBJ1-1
CASSLTDRNTEAFF
TGTGCCAGCAGCTTAACGGACAGGAACACTGAAGCTTTCTTT
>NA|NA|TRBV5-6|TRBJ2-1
CASSLEPRRYNEQFF
TGTGCCAGCAGCTTGGAACCGAGGAGGTACAATGAGCAGTTCTTC
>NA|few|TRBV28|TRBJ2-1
CASGKGLRKYNEQFF
TGTGCCAGCGGAAAGGGACTCAGGAAATACAATGAGCAGTTCTTC
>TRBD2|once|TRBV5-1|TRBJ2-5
CASSRGTGGQETQYF
TGCGCCAGCAGCCGGGGTACGGGGGGCCAAGAGACCCAGTACTTC
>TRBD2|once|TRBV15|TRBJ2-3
CATSRDSGGMSTDTQYF
TGTGCCACCAGCAGAGATAGCGGGGGGATGAGCACAGATACGCAGTATTTT
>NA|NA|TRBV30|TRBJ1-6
CAFQTRSYNSPLHF
TGTGCCTTCCAAACACGCTCCTATAATTCACCCCTCCACTTT
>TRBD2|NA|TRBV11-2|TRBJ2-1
CASSLTAGTSGSYNEQFF
TGTGCCAGCAGCTTAACGGCTGGGACTAGCGGGAGTTACAATGAGCAGTTCTTC
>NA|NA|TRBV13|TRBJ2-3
CASSLGLRDFRTDTQYF
TGTGCCAGCAGCTTAGGCCTCAGGGACTTTCGCACAGATACGCAGTATTTT
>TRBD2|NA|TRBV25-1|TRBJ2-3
CASRGRGGPKATDTQYF
TGTGCCAGCAGGGGACGGGGGGGGCCGAAGGCCACAGATACGCAGTATTTT
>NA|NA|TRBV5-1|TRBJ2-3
CASSLGGRVHASTDTQYF
TGCGCCAGCAGCTTGGGAGGGAGAGTGCACGCTAGCACAGATACGCAGTATTTT
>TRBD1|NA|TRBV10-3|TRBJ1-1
CAISDLRQGPEAFF
TGTGCCATCAGTGACCTAAGACAGGGGCCCGAAGCTTTCTTT
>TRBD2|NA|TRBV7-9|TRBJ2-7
CASSLPPGGNFYEQYF
TGTGCCAGCAGCTTGCCCCCCGGGGGGAACTTCTACGAGCAGTACTTC
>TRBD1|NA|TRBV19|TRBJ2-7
CASSVWTGVDEQYF
TGTGCCAGTAGTGTCTGGACAGGGGTCGATGAGCAGTACTTC
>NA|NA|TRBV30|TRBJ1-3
CAWSTRGFAGNTIYF
TGTGCCTGGAGTACTAGAGGGTTTGCTGGAAACACCATATATTTT
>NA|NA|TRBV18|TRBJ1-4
CASSPGGVTGNEKLFF
TGTGCCAGCTCACCAGGAGGGGTCACGGGTAATGAAAAACTGTTTTTT
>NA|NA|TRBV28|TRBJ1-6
CAAGLGPSPLHF
TGTGCCGCGGGGTTGGGACCTTCACCCCTCCACTTT
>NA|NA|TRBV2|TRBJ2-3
CASKRTITSTDTQYF
TGTGCCAGCAAAAGGACTATCACTAGCACAGATACGCAGTATTTT
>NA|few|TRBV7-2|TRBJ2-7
CASSPGWSEDYEQYF
TGTGCCAGCAGTCCAGGGTGGAGCGAGGACTACGAGCAGTACTTC
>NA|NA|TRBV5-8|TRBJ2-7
CASIATYYEQYF
TGTGCCAGCATTGCGACTTACTACGAGCAGTACTTC
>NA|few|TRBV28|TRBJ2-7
CASSPVGADPYEQYF
TGTGCCAGCAGTCCCGTGGGTGCGGATCCCTACGAGCAGTACTTC
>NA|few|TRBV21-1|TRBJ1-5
CASRRESNQPQHF
TGTGCCAGCAGGAGGGAGAGCAATCAGCCCCAGCATTTT
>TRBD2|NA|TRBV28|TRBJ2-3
CASSLKSGASTDTQYF
TGTGCCAGCAGTTTAAAAAGCGGGGCTAGCACAGATACGCAGTATTTT
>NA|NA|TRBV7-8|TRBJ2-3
CASSPRSGADTQYF
TGTGCCAGCAGCCCCCGTAGCGGCGCAGATACGCAGTATTTT
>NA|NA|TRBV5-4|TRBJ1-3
CASSLNRGGNTIYF
TGTGCCAGCAGCTTGAACCGAGGTGGAAACACCATATATTTT
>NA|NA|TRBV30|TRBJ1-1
CAWSGRPGTEAFF
TGTGCCTGGAGCGGGAGACCGGGCACTGAAGCTTTCTTT
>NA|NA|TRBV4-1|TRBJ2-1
CASSQDGRTELNEQFF
TGCGCCAGCAGCCAAGATGGCCGGACAGAATTGAATGAGCAGTTCTTC